This TCR beta chain was captured in a study of post-analysis software for immune sequencing data. Whole-study findings and limits: TRBV5-6, TRBV5-1 and TRBV20-1 belonged to a set of about five TRBV segments that were more frequent in patients than controls.

Tagging with unique molecular identifiers was a feature of the TCR beta cDNA libraries. From the PCR reads, TCRdb called clonotypes with MiXCR, one entry per CDR3 protein. The sample has roughly 430,000 distinct CDR3 sequences; approximately 42% are singletons. Regarding this clonotype: Its matching antigen is unknown.

The CDR3 extends over 15 amino acids. CDR1 is DFQATT, CDR2 SNEGSKA, per germline (reference sequence). This chain links TRBV20-1 with TRBJ2-7; a weak D match, TRBD2 (6 bases). The J call is doubtful: the DNA matches TRBJ2-5 better. The receptor's source is a girl aged 2-9 years with multiple sclerosis. Sequencing used blood. This chain's CDR3 is CSARDSGEGQETQYF. CDR3 sequence (DNA): TGCAGTGCTAGAGATAGCGGAGAGGGTCAGGAGACCCAGTACTTC.